Included here is one TCR beta chain sequence, with context. This record comes from a study of blood T cells in healthy people across ages. The CDR3 totals 15 residues. V lost 3 bases to trimming and J lost 7 bases; unmatched junction nucleotides: 11. Germline V gene lookup returns CDR1 MNHEY and CDR2 SMNVEV (reference sequence). Next came a second PCR, run for about 7 to 12 cycles, which used a sample-barcoded 5' primer along with a J-beta primer mix. TCRdb ran MiXCR on the 5' RACE reads and lists one entry per CDR3 protein. The sample includes approximately 1.5 million distinct CDR3 sequences, approximately 39% of them seen just once.

This receptor was obtained from a woman under 30 in good health. The sample comprised blood. J is TRBJ2-7 and V is TRBV27, with 8 nucleotides matching TRBD2. The CDR3 bases are TGTGCCAGCAGTTTGACGGGAGGGCCGGCAAATGAGCAGTACTTC. Amino acids: CASSLTGGPANEQYF.